These 28 T cell receptor beta chains came from one sample sequenced in a study of shared clonotypes between healthy human individuals (dated by TCRdb to 2020 to 2021). Libraries were constructed by the immunoSEQ multiplex PCR assay. This is the immuneACCESS table as TCRdb keeps it, with only in-frame sequences that have V and J called. A part of the clones is gone; compared with another copy, unresolved V genes explain less than half, and the rest is unexplained. In this sample the table shows hundreds of thousands of clones, around 72% of which occur a single time. The top ten hold around 2% of the sample. Sequencing was carried out using memory CD4+ T cells sorted from blood. The cell subset or site label here, explained by the study, means: CD45RA-negative fraction. The receptors were sampled from a young woman in good health.

The rearrangement joins TRBV9 to TRBJ1-1, with D perhaps TRBD1 (6 bases). Between the trimmed V and J ends, which lost 4 bases and 1 base, there was a span of 11 bases. Per the germline V gene, CDR1 is SGDLS and CDR2 is YYNGEE. This CDR3 region has 14 residues. The CDR3 DNA is TGTGCCAGCAGCATACGGGACACGAACACTGAAGCTTTCTTT. This gives the protein CASSIRDTNTEAFF.

The chain links TRBV20-1 to TRBJ1-4; D remains ambiguous. Germline CDR1 and CDR2: DFQATT and SNEGSKA (reference sequence). This CDR3 contains 11 residues. V lost 6 bases and J 12 bases, leaving 14 bases between the germline ends. The CDR3 sequence is CSALGGSELFF. Written as DNA, the CDR3 is TGCAGTGCCTTAGGCGGGTCGGAACTGTTTTTT.

The V gene is TRBV5-1, the J gene TRBJ2-2; 9 nucleotides match TRBD2. CDR1 is SGHRS and CDR2 is YFSETQ in the germline V gene. The J segment lost 6 bases and the V segment lost 3 bases, leaving 6 bases of the junction unmatched. The CDR3 is made up of 15 amino acids. The CDR3 DNA follows: TGCGCCAGCAGCTCCCCCGCGGGAGGGGCCGGGGAGCTGTTTTTT. Its translation: CASSSPAGGAGELFF. The variable domain in full, with the rest retrieved from reference TRBV5-1 and TRBJ2-2, is KAGVTQTPRYLIKTRGQQVTLSCSPISGHRSVSWYQQTPGQGLQFLFEYFSETQRNKGNFPGRFSGRQFSNSRSEMNVSTLELGDSALYLCASSSPAGGAGELFFGEGSRLTVL.

The chain employs TRBV6-5 and TRBJ1-5; no definite D call. This CDR3 is built from 11 residues. Germline assignment: CDR1 MNHEY and CDR2 SVGAGI. V was pared by 5 bases and J by 7 bases, with 6 bases between. This CDR3 reads CASSGEQPQHF. The DNA for the CDR3 is TGTGCCAGCAGTGGGGAACAGCCCCAGCATTTT.

The V gene is TRBV29-1, the J gene TRBJ2-7; 9 bases align to TRBD1. Germline lookup yields CDR1 SQVTM and CDR2 ANQGSEA. The V gene end was trimmed by 0 bases and the J gene end by 6 bases; junction bases not matched to a gene: 15. CDR3 size: 17 residues. The CDR3 DNA reads as TGCAGCGTTGAAGAGTTTAATCCCTGGACAGGGGAGGGCGAGCAGTACTTC. Protein: CSVEEFNPWTGEGEQYF.

The V call is TRBV7-9, the J call TRBJ2-5; either TRBD1 or TRBD2 may fit D (5 bases each). The CDR3 consists of 14 residues. The V gene's germline CDR1 is SEHNR and CDR2 FQNEAQ (reference sequence). V was shortened by 5 bases and J by 1 base, with 11 bases between the two germline ends. The CDR3 spells CASSPFGAQETQYF. CDR3 sequence (DNA): TGTGCCAGCAGCCCCTTCGGGGCCCAAGAGACCCAGTACTTC. Variable domain in full (rest from reference TRBV7-9 and TRBJ2-5): DTGVSQNPRHKITKRGQNVTFRCDPISEHNRLYWYRQTLGQGPEFLTYFQNEAQLEKSRLLSDRFSAERPKGSFSTLEIQRTEQGDSAMYLCASSPFGAQETQYFGPGTRLLVL.

Concerning this clone: Other DNA sequences within the sample encode an identical CDR3. This chain joins TRBV19 and TRBJ2-7, with D unclear. The V end lost 1 base, the J end lost 6 bases, and 4 bases lay between the germline ends. CDR1 is LNHDA, CDR2 SQIVND, per germline (reference sequence). This CDR3 spans 11 amino acids. In DNA, the CDR3 is TGTGCCAGTAGTATAGGAGCCGAGCAGTACTTC. Translating it yields CASSIGAEQYF.

This clone has a handful of counts. The chain carries TRBV7-3 and TRBJ2-1; the D gene is possibly TRBD1 (5 bases). Germline V gene lookup returns CDR1 SGHTA and CDR2 FQGTGA. Trimming removed 2 bases at V and 0 bases at J, with 8 bases between. The CDR3 is made up of 15 amino acids. The chain's CDR3 is CASSLQGSSYNEQFF. The CDR3 DNA reads TGTGCCAGCAGCTTACAGGGAAGCTCCTACAATGAGCAGTTCTTC.

This clone was counted only a few times. This chain connects TRBV10-1 to TRBJ2-2, with D unresolved. The V gene lost 6 bases and the J gene lost 5 bases, with 13 bases spanning the gap. This CDR3 region has 14 residues. Germline-derived CDR1 and CDR2 are WNHNN and SYGVQD (reference sequence). CDR3 nucleotide sequence: TGCGCCAGCAGCCCGGGTCCACGGACCGGGGAGCTGTTTTTT. Translation gives CASSPGPRTGELFF.

The rearrangement uses TRBV6-1 and TRBJ2-3, with 11 bases lining up with TRBD2. The CDR3 has 15 amino acids. The junction had 5 bases not matched to a gene; V was cut back by 6 bases and J by 3 bases. Germline CDR1 is MNHNS and CDR2 is SASEGT. The chain's CDR3 is CASSTTSGITDTQYF. As DNA, the CDR3 is TGTGCCAGCAGCACGACTAGCGGGATAACAGATACGCAGTATTTT.

The genes are TRBV5-1 and TRBJ2-5; D may be TRBD1 (6 bases). CDR1 SGHRS and CDR2 YFSETQ come from the germline V gene. V lost 5 bases to trimming and J lost 2 bases, with 13 bases between them. The CDR3 is 14 residues long. CDR3 loop: CASRELRGQETQYF. CDR3 sequence (DNA): TGCGCCAGCAGAGAATTGAGGGGGCAAGAGACCCAGTACTTC.

This chain connects TRBV6-1 to TRBJ2-1, with D unresolved. V shed 3 bases and J shed 4 bases, with 10 bases lying between them. Germline values: CDR1 MNHNS, CDR2 SASEGT. The CDR3 length is 14 residues. The CDR3 loop reads CASSEGNPYNEQFF. The CDR3, as DNA: TGTGCCAGCAGTGAGGGGAATCCATACAATGAGCAGTTCTTC.

This clone was found once. This chain joins TRBV5-4 and TRBJ2-5; D assignment may be TRBD1 or TRBD2 (6 bases each). Trimming removed 3 bases at V and 3 bases at J, with 9 bases between. The CDR3 runs to 13 residues. Looked up from germline, CDR1 is SGHNT and CDR2 is YYREEE (reference sequence). CDR3 residues: CASSYGGEETQYF. DNA of the CDR3: TGTGCCAGCAGCTACGGGGGCGAAGAGACCCAGTACTTC.

The chain has TRBV2 and TRBJ2-7, with 10 bases identical to TRBD2. V was pared by 9 bases and J by 7 bases, with 15 bases of the junction left unmatched. Germline CDR1 and CDR2: SNHLY and FYNNEI. The CDR3 sequence is 15 residues long. In DNA, the CDR3 is TGTGCCAGGACTACTAATTCGGCTAGCGGGAGAGAGCAGTACTTC. This encodes CARTTNSASGREQYF.

This chain uses TRBV27 with TRBJ2-2, with D possibly TRBD2 on 6 matching bases. V lost 4 bases, J lost 7 bases, and 13 bases lay in between. The germline gives CDR1 MNHEY, CDR2 SMNVEV (reference sequence). The length of the CDR3 is 14 residues. This CDR3 is CASSYLLGGGELFF. CDR3 coding DNA: TGTGCCAGCAGTTATTTACTGGGGGGCGGGGAGCTGTTTTTT.

V usage is TRBV7-9 and J usage is TRBJ2-7, with D tentatively TRBD2 (6 bases). CDR3 size: 18 residues. Germline CDR1 and CDR2: SEHNR and FQNEAQ (reference sequence). V lost 5 bases and J lost 2, with 25 bases in between. DNA of the CDR3: TGTGCCAGCAGCCAAGACACTTGGGCGGGACCCCGAACCTACGAGCAGTACTTC. This sequence encodes CASSQDTWAGPRTYEQYF.

The J gene is TRBJ2-7, the V gene TRBV19; D might be TRBD1 or TRBD2, each matching 7 bases. The CDR3 runs 15 residues. V was shortened by 3 bases and J by 3 bases, with 15 bases between the two germline ends. Looked up from germline, CDR1 is LNHDA and CDR2 is SQIVND (reference sequence). This chain's CDR3 is CASSIQGGDYYEQYF. For the CDR3, the DNA is TGTGCCAGTAGTATTCAGGGGGGGGATTACTACGAGCAGTACTTC.

The rearrangement joins TRBV19 to TRBJ1-4; D unresolved. The germline V and J ends were trimmed by 4 bases and 0 bases, with 3 bases remaining between them. The CDR3 is made up of 13 amino acids. Per germline, CDR1 LNHDA and CDR2 SQIVND (reference sequence). DNA for the CDR3: TGTGCCAGTAGTAGACCAACTAATGAAAAACTGTTTTTT. This gives the protein CASSRPTNEKLFF.

A note on this clone: The sample carries other DNA sequences with the same CDR3. The rearrangement links TRBV30 to TRBJ2-7; TRBD2 matches 12 bases. The CDR3 is 14 residues long. Germline V gene data show CDR1 as GTSNPN and CDR2 as SVGIG (reference sequence). The V and J ends lost 0 bases and 3 bases, in that order; junction bases with no gene match: 0. This CDR3 is CAWSVGLAGYEQYF. CDR3 DNA: TGTGCCTGGAGTGTGGGACTAGCGGGCTACGAGCAGTACTTC.

The chain combines TRBV5-6 with TRBJ1-2; D possibly corresponds to TRBD1 (5 bases). CDR1 is SGHDT and CDR2 is YYEEEE in the germline V gene. CDR3 length: 14 amino acids. Trimming cost V 0 bases and J 1 base, with 7 bases left between them. CDR3 DNA: TGTGCCAGCAGCTTGGACCAGGGTAACTATGGCTACACCTTC. As protein: CASSLDQGNYGYTF. The full variable domain, rest sourced from reference TRBV5-6 and TRBJ1-2, is DAGVTQSPTHLIKTRGQQVTLRCSPKSGHDTVSWYQQALGQGPQFIFQYYEEEERQRGNFPDRFSGHQFPNYSSELNVNALLLGDSALYLCASSLDQGNYGYTFGSGTRLTVV.

The V gene is TRBV18, the J gene TRBJ1-1; D is uncertain. CDR3 length equals 15 residues. Deletions cut 3 bases from V and 1 base from J, with 12 bases between. The germline gives CDR1 KGHSH, CDR2 LQKENI. CDR3 DNA: TGTGCCAGCTCACCCTCCCGGGAGAGGAACACTGAAGCTTTCTTT. It is translated as CASSPSRERNTEAFF.

The gene calls are TRBV4-2 and TRBJ1-2; 8 bases map to TRBD1. Germline V gives CDR1 LGHNA, CDR2 YNFKEQ. The junction had 5 bases not matched to a gene; V was cut back by 0 bases and J by 2 bases. The CDR3 length is 16 residues. The CDR3: CASSQDRQGANYGYTF. The CDR3 nucleotides read TGTGCCAGCAGCCAAGATAGGCAGGGGGCCAACTATGGCTACACCTTC.

The chain recombines TRBV18 with TRBJ1-1; 10 bases agree with TRBD1. The CDR3 sequence is 13 residues long. Per the germline V gene, CDR1 is KGHSH and CDR2 is LQKENI. The J segment lost 3 bases and the V segment lost 7 bases, leaving 2 bases of the junction unmatched. This chain's CDR3 is CASFGTGDTEAFF. The CDR3, as DNA: TGTGCCAGCTTCGGGACAGGGGACACTGAAGCTTTCTTT.

This clone came up once. V usage is TRBV19 and J usage is TRBJ1-1; D might be TRBD1 (5 bases). V was trimmed by 7 bases and J by 1 base, leaving 13 bases between them. The CDR3 is 14 residues long. In germline, CDR1 is LNHDA, CDR2 SQIVND (reference sequence). The DNA of the CDR3 is TGTGCCAGTACCATTACGGGGGGGAACACTGAAGCTTTCTTT. The encoded protein is CASTITGGNTEAFF.

This chain uses TRBV28 with TRBJ2-7, with 11 bases that match TRBD1. The CDR3 contains 15 residues. The V segment lost 2 bases and the J segment 7 bases; nucleotides outside the gene matches: 7. Germline loops: CDR1 MDHEN, CDR2 SYDVKM. The CDR3 is CASSLPRDRGYEQYF. The CDR3 DNA is TGTGCCAGCAGTTTACCCCGGGACAGGGGGTATGAGCAGTACTTC.

Details on this clone: One end of the junction does not line up with germline, which may come from a read error. The chain carries TRBV4-1 and TRBJ2-7; 14 positions match TRBD2. The CDR3 is 14 amino acids. CDR1 MGHRA and CDR2 YSYEKL come from the germline V gene. As DNA, the CDR3 is TGCACCAGCAGCCCGGGACTAGCGGGAGCCGAGCAGTACTTC. Translation: CTSSPGLAGAEQYF.

This clone has just a few counts. This chain joins TRBV14 and TRBJ1-6, with D maybe TRBD1 (6 bases). In germline, CDR1 is SGHDN, CDR2 FVKESK. The CDR3 is 13 amino acids. The V end was cut by 10 bases, the J end by 7 bases, with 14 bases between. The CDR3 sequence is CATQGHLNSPLHF. CDR3 coding DNA: TGTGCCACGCAGGGACACCTAAATTCACCCCTCCACTTT. The variable domain in full, completed from reference TRBV14 and TRBJ1-6, reads EAGVTQFPSHSVIEKGQTVTLRCDPISGHDNLYWYRRVMGKEIKFLLHFVKESKQDESGMPNNRFLAERTGGTYSTLKVQPAELEDSGVYFCATQGHLNSPLHFGNGTRLTVT.

In this sample, this clone turned up many times. The chain carries TRBV28 and TRBJ2-7; TRBD1 is a possible D gene (5 bases). Germline V lookup: CDR1 MDHEN, CDR2 SYDVKM. This CDR3 is 13 amino acids long. The V end was cut by 6 bases, the J end by 6 bases, with 15 bases between. The CDR3 is CASRGSTAFEQYF. The CDR3 nucleotides are TGTGCCAGCAGGGGATCGACAGCGTTCGAGCAGTACTTC.